This TCR beta chain was profiled in a study of cytomegalovirus exposure and HLA in healthy donors. As to this clone: The target antigen is unknown.

PCR was performed using 60 Vbeta and 13 Jbeta primers. Data came from immunoSEQ multiplex PCR; TCRdb stores just in-frame clones and leaves some out. This table holds 200,000 or so clones, approximately 88% found once. Points from the study as a whole: HLA alleles showed associations with some 17,000 TCR beta sequences in a later analysis, at a 0.05 false discovery rate. Some TCR beta chains (164 of them) were listed as cytomegalovirus-associated.

Germline loops: CDR1 GTSNPN, CDR2 SVGIG (reference sequence). The CDR3 consists of 13 residues. V lost 2 bases and J lost 0, with 5 bases in between. Material: PBMCs. The chain employs TRBV30 and TRBJ2-1; D is unresolved. This sequence was found in a boy aged 2 to 10 in good health and CMV-seronegative. The CDR3 DNA reads TGTGCCTGGAGTCGTTACTCCTACAATGAGCAGTTCTTC. It codes for CAWSRYSYNEQFF. The variable domain in full, with the rest retrieved from reference TRBV30 and TRBJ2-1, is SQTIHQWPATLVQPVGSPLSLECTVEGTSNPNLYWYRQAAGRGLQLLFYSVGIGQISSEVPQNLSASRPQDRQFILSSKKLLLSDSGFYLCAWSRYSYNEQFFGPGTRLTVL.